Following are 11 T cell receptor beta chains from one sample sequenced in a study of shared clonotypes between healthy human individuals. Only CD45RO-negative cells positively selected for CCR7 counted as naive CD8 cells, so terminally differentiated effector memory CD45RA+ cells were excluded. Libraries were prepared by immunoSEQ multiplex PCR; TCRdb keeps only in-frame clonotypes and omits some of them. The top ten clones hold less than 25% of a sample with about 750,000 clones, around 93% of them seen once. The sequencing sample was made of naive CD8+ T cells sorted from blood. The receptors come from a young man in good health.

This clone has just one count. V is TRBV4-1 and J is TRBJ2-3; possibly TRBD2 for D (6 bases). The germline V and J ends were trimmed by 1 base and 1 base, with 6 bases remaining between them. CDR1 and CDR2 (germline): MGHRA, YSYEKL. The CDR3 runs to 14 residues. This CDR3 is CASSQGGGTDTQYF. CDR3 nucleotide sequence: TGCGCCAGCAGCCAAGGGGGGGGCACAGATACGCAGTATTTT.

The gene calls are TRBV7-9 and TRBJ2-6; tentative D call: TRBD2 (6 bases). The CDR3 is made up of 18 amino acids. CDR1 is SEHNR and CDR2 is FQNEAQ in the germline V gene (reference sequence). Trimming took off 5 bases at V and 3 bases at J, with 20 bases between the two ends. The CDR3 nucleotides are TGTGCCAGCAGCCCAAGGGGAGGTCCGGGGGATGGGGCCAACGTCCTGACTTTC. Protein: CASSPRGGPGDGANVLTF.

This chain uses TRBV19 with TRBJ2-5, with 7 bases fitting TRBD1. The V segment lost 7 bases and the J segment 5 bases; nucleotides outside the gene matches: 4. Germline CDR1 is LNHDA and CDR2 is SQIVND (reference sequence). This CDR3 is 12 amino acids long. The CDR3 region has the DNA TGTGCCAGTAAAGGGACAGTGGAGACCCAGTACTTC. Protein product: CASKGTVETQYF.

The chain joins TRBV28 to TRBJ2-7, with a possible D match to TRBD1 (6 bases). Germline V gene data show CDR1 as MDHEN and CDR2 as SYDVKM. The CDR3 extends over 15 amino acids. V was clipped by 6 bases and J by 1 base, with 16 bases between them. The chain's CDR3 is CASRPRLDSSYEQYF. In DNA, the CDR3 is TGTGCCAGCAGACCTAGATTGGACAGTTCCTACGAGCAGTACTTC.

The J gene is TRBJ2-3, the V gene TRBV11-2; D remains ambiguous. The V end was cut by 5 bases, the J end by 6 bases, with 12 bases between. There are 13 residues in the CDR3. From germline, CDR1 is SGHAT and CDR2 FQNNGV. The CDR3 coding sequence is TGTGCCAGCAGCCAAGTCGTTGGCGATACGCAGTATTTT. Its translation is CASSQVVGDTQYF. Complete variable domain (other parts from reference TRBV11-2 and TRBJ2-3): EAGVAQSPRYKIIEKRQSVAFWCNPISGHATLYWYQQILGQGPKLLIQFQNNGVVDDSQLPKDRFSAERLKGVDSTLKIQPAKLEDSAVYLCASSQVVGDTQYFGPGTRLTVL.

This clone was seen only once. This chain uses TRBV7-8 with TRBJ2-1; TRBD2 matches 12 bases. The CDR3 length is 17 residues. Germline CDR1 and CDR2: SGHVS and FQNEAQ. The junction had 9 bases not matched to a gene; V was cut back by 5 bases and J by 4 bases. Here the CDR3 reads CASSTVTSGRGYNEQFF. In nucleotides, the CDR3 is TGTGCCAGCAGCACAGTGACTAGCGGGAGAGGGTACAATGAGCAGTTCTTC. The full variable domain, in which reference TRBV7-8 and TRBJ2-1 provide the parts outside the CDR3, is GAGVSQSPRYKVAKRGQDVALRCDPISGHVSLFWYQQALGQGPEFLTYFQNEAQLDKSGLPSDRFFAERPEGSVSTLKIQRTQQEDSAVYLCASSTVTSGRGYNEQFFGPGTRLTVL.

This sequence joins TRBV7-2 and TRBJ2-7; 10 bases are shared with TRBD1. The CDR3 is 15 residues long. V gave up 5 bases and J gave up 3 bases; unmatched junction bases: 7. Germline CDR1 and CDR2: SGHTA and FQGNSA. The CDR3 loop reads CASSMGQGTFYEQYF. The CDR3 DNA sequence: TGTGCCAGCAGCATGGGACAGGGGACTTTCTACGAGCAGTACTTC.

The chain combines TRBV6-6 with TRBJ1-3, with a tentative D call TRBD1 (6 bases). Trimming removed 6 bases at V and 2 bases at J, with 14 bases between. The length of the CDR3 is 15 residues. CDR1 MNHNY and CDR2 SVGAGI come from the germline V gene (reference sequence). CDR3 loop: CASRTGNSAGNTIYF. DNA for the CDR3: TGTGCCAGCAGGACAGGTAATTCTGCTGGAAACACCATATATTTT.

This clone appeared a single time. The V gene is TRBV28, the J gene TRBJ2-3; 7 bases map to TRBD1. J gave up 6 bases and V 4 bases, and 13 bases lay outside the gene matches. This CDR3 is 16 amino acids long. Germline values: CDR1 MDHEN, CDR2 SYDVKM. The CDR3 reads CASSSVSPTGSDTQYF. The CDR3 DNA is TGTGCCAGCAGTTCCGTCTCCCCGACAGGGTCGGATACGCAGTATTTT.

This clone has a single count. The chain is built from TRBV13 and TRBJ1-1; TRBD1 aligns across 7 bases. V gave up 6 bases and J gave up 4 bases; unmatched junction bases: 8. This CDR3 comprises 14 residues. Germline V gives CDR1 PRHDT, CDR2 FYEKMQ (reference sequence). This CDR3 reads CASRHLKGATEAFF. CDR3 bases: TGTGCCAGCAGACACTTAAAGGGGGCCACTGAAGCTTTCTTT.

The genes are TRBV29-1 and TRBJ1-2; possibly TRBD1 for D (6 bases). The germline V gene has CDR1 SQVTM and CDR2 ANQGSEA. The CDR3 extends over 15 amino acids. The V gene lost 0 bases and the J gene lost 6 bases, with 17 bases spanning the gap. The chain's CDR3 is CSVEDSGIGGDGYTF. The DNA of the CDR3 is TGCAGCGTTGAAGATTCAGGGATAGGGGGTGATGGCTACACCTTC. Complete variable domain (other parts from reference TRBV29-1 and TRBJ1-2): SAVISQKPSRDICQRGTSLTIQCQVDSQVTMMFWYRQQPGQSLTLIATANQGSEATYESGFVIDKFPISRPNLTFSTLTVSNMSPEDSSIYLCSVEDSGIGGDGYTFGSGTRLTVV.